The source of this T cell receptor beta chain is a study of blood T cell repertoires in COVID-19. As for the study in general: Italy, Spain and the United States were the sources of the convalescent and acute COVID-19 samples.

Assay used: immunoSEQ multiplex PCR; TCRdb lists only in-frame clones, some missing. The table includes 250,000 to 350,000 clones, around 89% detected once. Losses at the gene ends were 7 bases for V and 5 bases for J; bases not matched to a gene: 7. Germline loops: CDR1 MNHEY, CDR2 SMNVEV (reference sequence). The CDR3 covers 13 residues. Those enrolled in Seattle joined during active infection and were followed longitudinally afterward. Sequencing used peripheral blood. The V gene is TRBV27, the J gene TRBJ1-1, with 7 bases lining up with TRBD1. The clonotype originates from a woman in her 50s with COVID-19, enrolled during active disease. The CDR3 DNA reads TGTGCCAGCACCTTGGGCAGGGGGACTGAAGCTTTCTTT. It specifies CASTLGRGTEAFF.